Each of the 18 T cell receptor beta chains below was sequenced from the same sample in a study of liver allograft versus peripheral blood T cells. Study at large: Graft-liver T cell receptor repertoires were compared against recipient peripheral blood repertoires.

Each CDR3 protein gets one entry after TCRdb re-called the reads with MiXCR. The data contain approximately 9,400 distinct CDR3 sequences, approximately 18% of them singletons. The receptors shown here come from a human patient who had a liver transplant. Some T cells may be provided by the graft donor.

By its share, this clonotype is medium-sized (0.01 to 0.1%). The chain joins TRBV6-5 to TRBJ1-6; D unclear. Germline V gene lookup returns CDR1 MNHEY and CDR2 SVGAGI. V lost 5 bases to trimming and J lost 1 base, with 12 bases between them. The CDR3 has 16 amino acids. In nucleotides, the CDR3 is TGTGCCAGCAGTGAGGACCGTCGGTCCTATAATTCACCCCTCCACTTT. It yields the protein CASSEDRRSYNSPLHF.

The chain employs TRBV12-3 or TRBV12-4 and TRBJ2-7; weak D call: TRBD2 (5 bases). V was cut by 3 bases and J by 3 bases, with 6 bases left in between. The CDR3 is 12 residues long. This CDR3 reads CASSFGGYEQYF. In nucleotides, the CDR3 is TGTGCCAGCAGTTTTGGAGGCTACGAGCAGTACTTC.

Worth noting for this clonotype: It differs at one base from a far larger clone, so likely a read error. The chain has TRBV28 and TRBJ1-2; D perhaps matches TRBD1 (5 bases). V was cut by 10 bases and J by 4 bases, with 19 bases left in between. The CDR3 is 14 amino acids. Germline CDR1 reads MDHEN; CDR2 reads SYDVKM. The CDR3 protein is CATSRRGTSYGYTF. The CDR3 nucleotides are TGTGCCACCTCCCGGAGAGGGACGAGCTATGGCTACACCTTC.

The rearrangement uses TRBV11-2 and TRBJ2-7, with 7 bases identical to TRBD2. Germline CDR1 SGHAT, CDR2 FQNNGV. CDR3 length: 12 residues. V shed 11 bases and J 2 bases; nucleotides not matched to a gene: 6. The CDR3 bases are TGTGCCTGCAAGGCGGGGGCCTACGAGCAGTACTTC. Amino acids: CACKAGAYEQYF.

Relative to its sample, this clonotype is medium-sized. This chain uses TRBV14 with TRBJ2-7; D uncertain. Germline V gene lookup returns CDR1 SGHDN and CDR2 FVKESK. Trimming shortened V by 1 base and J by 5 bases, and 9 bases separated the two germline ends. This CDR3 comprises 13 residues. The CDR3 loop reads CASSQGQYHEQYF. The CDR3 DNA sequence: TGTGCCAGCAGCCAAGGACAATACCACGAGCAGTACTTC.

This clonotype was counted only a few times. The chain uses TRBV5-6 and TRBJ2-7; D not resolved. Germline CDR1 SGHDT, CDR2 YYEEEE. The length of the CDR3 is 12 residues. V lost 0 bases and J lost 3, with 4 bases in between. The CDR3 sequence: CASSLGNYEQYF. The CDR3 DNA follows: TGTGCCAGCAGCTTGGGCAACTACGAGCAGTACTTC.

This clonotype came up a few times. The chain recombines TRBV19 with TRBJ1-5, with TRBD1 identical over 9 bases. This CDR3 is 15 amino acids long. Germline CDR1 and CDR2: LNHDA and SQIVND (reference sequence). V was clipped by 0 bases and J by 4 bases; unmatched bases: 1. The CDR3 spells CASSIEGQGNQPQHF. CDR3 sequence (DNA): TGTGCCAGTAGTATAGAAGGACAGGGGAATCAGCCCCAGCATTTT.

Judged by abundance, this clonotype is medium-sized. J is TRBJ2-7 and V is TRBV7-2, with D perhaps assigned TRBD1 or TRBD2 (5 bases each). Germline V gives CDR1 SGHTA, CDR2 FQGNSA. The CDR3 sequence is 15 residues long. Trimming removed 3 bases from V and 3 bases from J, with 15 bases in between. Written as DNA, the CDR3 is TGTGCCAGCAGCTTGTCCGGGACGTCTGTCTACGAGCAGTACTTC. Amino acid sequence: CASSLSGTSVYEQYF.

This clonotype was observed a handful of times. The V and J genes are TRBV6-1 and TRBJ1-5; TRBD1 matches 7 bases. Unmatched junction bases numbered 12, after V lost 6 bases and J lost 4 bases. This CDR3 spans 16 amino acids. CDR1 and CDR2 (germline): MNHNS, SASEGT. The CDR3 region has the DNA TGTGCCAGCAGCCACTTCCGACAGGGTTATAATCAGCCCCAGCATTTT. Translating it yields CASSHFRQGYNQPQHF.

This clonotype appeared a few times. This chain links TRBV6-2 or TRBV6-3 with TRBJ1-1, with a weak D call TRBD1 (5 bases). The CDR3 consists of 10 residues. The germline gives CDR1 MNHEY, CDR2 SVGEGT. V was pared by 4 bases and J by 8 bases, with 5 bases between. CDR3 sequence (DNA): TGTGCCAGCAGTTCAGGGGAAGCTTTCTTT. Translation: CASSSGEAFF.

This clonotype was recorded at least ten times. The genes are TRBV6-1 and TRBJ1-4; TRBD1 aligns across 8 bases. Germline V gene sequence: CDR1 MNHNS, CDR2 SASEGT. The J segment lost 7 bases and the V segment lost 2 bases, leaving 6 bases of the junction unmatched. The CDR3 is 15 amino acids. The CDR3 spells CASSEKTGESEKLFF. CDR3 sequence (DNA): TGTGCCAGCAGTGAAAAGACAGGGGAAAGTGAAAAACTGTTTTTT.

This clonotype came up a few times. The V and J genes are TRBV27 and TRBJ1-1; possibly TRBD1 for D (6 bases). CDR3 length: 14 residues. From germline, CDR1 is MNHEY and CDR2 SMNVEV (reference sequence). Trimming left V 4 bases short and J 4 bases short, with 13 bases between. Written as DNA, the CDR3 is TGTGCCAGCAGTTATCGGGGGGCGGGCACTGAAGCTTTCTTT. Translating gives CASSYRGAGTEAFF.

This clonotype was observed a handful of times. The chain links TRBV7-9 to TRBJ2-7, with 10 nucleotides matching TRBD2. The ends lost 1 base at V and 5 bases at J; junction bases unmatched: 8. Germline-derived CDR1 and CDR2 are SEHNR and FQNEAQ (reference sequence). The CDR3 sequence is 16 residues long. The CDR3 coding sequence is TGTGCCAGCAGCTTAGTCCCTAGCGGGGGAGGAGACGAGCAGTACTTC. This gives the protein CASSLVPSGGGDEQYF.

This clonotype is deemed medium-sized. This rearrangement joins TRBV18 to TRBJ2-5; 7 bases are shared with TRBD1. V trimming: 3 bases; J trimming: 1 base; junction bases outside the gene matches: 5. Germline-derived CDR1 and CDR2 are KGHSH and LQKENI. The length of the CDR3 is 15 residues. CDR3 loop: CASSPNRGFQETQYF. CDR3 DNA sequence: TGTGCCAGCTCACCGAACAGGGGCTTCCAAGAGACCCAGTACTTC.

V gene TRBV6-1 combines with J gene TRBJ1-5, with no clear D. Looked up from germline, CDR1 is MNHNS and CDR2 is SASEGT. The CDR3 totals 12 residues. Trimming pared 6 bases from V and 7 bases from J, leaving 10 bases between. The CDR3 reads CASRKERQPQHF. The CDR3 nucleotides read TGTGCCAGCAGAAAGGAGCGGCAGCCCCAGCATTTT.

This clonotype was seen only a few times. V is TRBV20-1 and J is TRBJ1-1; D may be TRBD1 (5 bases). Trimming removed 6 bases at V and 4 bases at J, with 12 bases between. CDR3 length equals 12 residues. Germline CDR1 and CDR2: DFQATT and SNEGSKA (reference sequence). CDR3 amino acids: CSAHSGATEAFF. DNA for the CDR3: TGCAGTGCCCATTCCGGGGCCACTGAAGCTTTCTTT.

The chain recombines TRBV27 with TRBJ1-2; TRBD1 matches at 7 bases. The CDR3 covers 15 residues. Germline V lookup: CDR1 MNHEY, CDR2 SMNVEV (reference sequence). The trim removed 5 bases at V and 4 bases at J, leaving 10 bases unmatched. In DNA form, the CDR3 reads TGTGCCAGCAGTGCCGGGACAGCCTTACCCTATGGCTACACCTTC. It codes for CASSAGTALPYGYTF.

This clonotype was counted between two and nine times. The chain uses TRBV7-9 and TRBJ1-1; D possibly corresponds to TRBD1 (5 bases). Trimming left V 5 bases short and J 4 bases short, with 11 bases between. Germline V gene data show CDR1 as SEHNR and CDR2 as FQNEAQ (reference sequence). The length of the CDR3 is 13 residues. The CDR3 spells CASSPLGVTEAFF. CDR3 in DNA: TGTGCCAGCAGCCCCCTGGGGGTCACTGAAGCTTTCTTT.